Presented here are 29 T cell receptor beta chains from one specimen sequenced in a study of T-cell memory formation after mild COVID-19. MiXCR, run by TCRdb on the 5' RACE reads, gives a single entry per CDR3 protein. The table has 500,000 to 550,000 distinct CDR3 sequences, roughly 20% seen once. Specimen: PBMCs or a T cell subset sorted from them (not recorded which). These receptors were obtained from an adult woman who had mild COVID-19 (a few samples of this study predate the infection). Cell type and time point are not known.

This clonotype was seen more than once but under ten times. The CDR3: CASSQEVAGGFEEQFF. The CDR3 DNA reads TGTGCCAGCAGCCAAGAGGTAGCGGGGGGATTCGAGGAGCAGTTCTTC. The rearrangement joins TRBV4-2 to TRBJ2-1, with TRBD2 identical over 10 bases. V shed 0 bases, J shed 10 bases, and the junction held 9 bases outside the gene matches. This CDR3 spans 16 amino acids. CDR1 and CDR2 (germline): LGHNA, YNFKEQ.

V and J are TRBV5-1 and TRBJ2-7; TRBD2 aligns across 8 bases. The V gene's germline CDR1 is SGHRS and CDR2 YFSETQ. J was trimmed by 6 bases and V by 3 bases; bases with no gene match: 17. This CDR3 spans 17 amino acids. The CDR3 spells CASSWGSGGPGTGEQYF. Here the CDR3 DNA reads TGCGCCAGCAGCTGGGGGAGCGGGGGCCCCGGGACCGGCGAGCAGTACTTC. Full variable domain (remainder filled in from reference TRBV5-1 and TRBJ2-7): KAGVTQTPRYLIKTRGQQVTLSCSPISGHRSVSWYQQTPGQGLQFLFEYFSETQRNKGNFPGRFSGRQFSNSRSEMNVSTLELGDSALYLCASSWGSGGPGTGEQYFGPGTRLTVT.

The rearrangement uses TRBV12-3 or TRBV12-4 and TRBJ1-1; the D gene is possibly TRBD1 (5 bases). This CDR3 has 15 residues. Deletions cut 3 bases from V and 3 bases from J, with 14 bases between. DNA of the CDR3: TGTGCCAGCAGTTTGGGCTGGGGGGGGGACACTGAAGCTTTCTTT. Its translation is CASSLGWGGDTEAFF.

The V gene is TRBV6-1, the J gene TRBJ2-7; 10 positions match TRBD1. The germline V gene has CDR1 MNHNS and CDR2 SASEGT. The J segment lost 2 bases and the V segment lost 6 bases, leaving 7 bases of the junction unmatched. CDR3 length equals 15 residues. The chain's CDR3 is CASRNRDRGPYEQYF. CDR3 bases: TGTGCCAGCAGAAACCGGGACAGGGGACCCTACGAGCAGTACTTC.

This clonotype has ten or more counts. The chain links TRBV12-3 or TRBV12-4 to TRBJ2-5, with 8 bases lining up with TRBD2. The CDR3 extends over 14 amino acids. J gave up 3 bases and V 5 bases, and 5 bases lay outside the gene matches. This chain's CDR3 is CASSLGLAEETQYF. The CDR3 DNA is TGTGCCAGCAGTCTCGGACTAGCCGAAGAGACCCAGTACTTC.

In this sample, this clonotype turned up a few times. The rearrangement links TRBV6-5 to TRBJ2-1, with unresolved D. The CDR3 runs 12 residues. Between the trimmed V and J ends, which lost 2 bases and 6 bases, there was a span of 5 bases. Germline V CDR1 and CDR2: MNHEY, SVGAGI. CDR3 loop: CASSYIGNEQFF. CDR3 coding DNA: TGTGCCAGCAGTTACATCGGCAATGAGCAGTTCTTC.

V and J are TRBV27 and TRBJ2-7; maybe TRBD2 (6 bases). V dropped 5 bases and J dropped 5 bases, with 25 bases sitting between them. This CDR3 comprises 17 residues. Germline CDR1 is MNHEY and CDR2 is SMNVEV (reference sequence). CDR3 bases: TGTGCCAGCAGTCCCACAACCCCTCCGACTAGGGCGGACGAGCAGTACTTC. Translation gives CASSPTTPPTRADEQYF.

This clonotype was detected a few times. V usage is TRBV7-2 and J usage is TRBJ2-7, with D possibly called TRBD1 or TRBD2 (5 bases each). Germline CDR1 and CDR2: SGHTA and FQGNSA. This CDR3 is built from 15 residues. Trimming removed 5 bases at V and 7 bases at J, with 21 bases between. CDR3 DNA: TGTGCCAGCAGCCAATTCCCGGGACCCGGTGGGGAGCAGTACTTC. Residues: CASSQFPGPGGEQYF.

This clonotype showed up just a few times. V and J are TRBV19 and TRBJ1-1; D not resolved. Germline V CDR1 and CDR2: LNHDA, SQIVND (reference sequence). The CDR3 totals 15 residues. V lost 7 bases, J lost 0 bases, and 15 bases lay in between. The CDR3 here is CASTPNGVLNTEAFF. The CDR3 DNA sequence: TGTGCCAGTACCCCAAATGGGGTTTTGAACACTGAAGCTTTCTTT.

Only a few counts were recorded for this clonotype. The V and J genes are TRBV20-1 and TRBJ2-2; 7 bases are shared with TRBD1. V was clipped by 5 bases and J by 3 bases; unmatched bases: 6. CDR1 and CDR2 from the germline V gene are DFQATT and SNEGSKA (reference sequence). The CDR3 has 14 residues. The CDR3 protein is CSASTGPDTGELFF. CDR3 bases: TGCAGTGCTTCGACAGGGCCGGACACCGGGGAGCTGTTTTTT.

V and J are TRBV12-3 or TRBV12-4 and TRBJ2-1, with 8 nucleotides matching TRBD2. CDR3 length equals 15 residues. V was clipped by 3 bases and J by 3 bases; unmatched bases: 4. The CDR3 sequence is CASSFSSGNYNEQFF. The DNA of the CDR3 is TGTGCCAGCAGTTTTAGTAGCGGGAACTACAATGAGCAGTTCTTC.

Details on this clonotype: The junction differs from germline at one of its ends, possibly a read error. The chain uses TRBV24-1 and TRBJ2-1; tentatively, D is TRBD2 (6 bases). This CDR3 region has 14 residues. Germline V gives CDR1 KGHDR, CDR2 SFDVKD. DNA of the CDR3: TGTGCCACCAGTGATTTGGCGGACTACGATGAGCAGTTCTTC. As protein: CATSDLADYDEQFF.

V usage is TRBV5-1 and J usage is TRBJ2-7, with 11 bases fitting TRBD2. The germline CDR1 and CDR2 sequences are SGHRS and YFSETQ. Trimming cost V 1 base and J 3 bases; bases outside gene matches: 0. There are 14 residues in the CDR3. Written as DNA, the CDR3 is TGCGCCAGCAGCTTGACTAGCGGGGGCTACGAGCAGTACTTC. This sequence encodes CASSLTSGGYEQYF.

The gene calls are TRBV12-3 or TRBV12-4 and TRBJ1-1, with D unclear. The germline V and J ends were trimmed by 10 bases and 2 bases, with 17 bases remaining between them. The CDR3 consists of 14 residues. CDR3 loop: CATKERRFNTEAFF. DNA for the CDR3: TGTGCCACCAAGGAGCGTCGGTTTAACACTGAAGCTTTCTTT.

The chain recombines TRBV3-1 with TRBJ2-7; the match to TRBD2 covers 11 bases. Germline CDR1 reads LGHDT; CDR2 reads YNNKEL (reference sequence). J gave up 6 bases and V 1 base, and 5 bases lay outside the gene matches. The CDR3 spans 15 residues. CDR3 sequence reads: CASSQGVLAGVEQYF. Here the CDR3 DNA reads TGTGCCAGCAGCCAAGGAGTACTAGCGGGAGTCGAGCAGTACTTC.

This chain connects TRBV29-1 to TRBJ2-1; D remains ambiguous. Trimming took off 6 bases at V and 2 bases at J, with 14 bases between the two ends. The CDR3 has 14 amino acids. From germline, CDR1 is SQVTM and CDR2 ANQGSEA. For the CDR3, the DNA is TGCAGCGTACGTAAAGACCGAGCCTACAATGAGCAGTTCTTC. This encodes CSVRKDRAYNEQFF.

This clonotype was detected a few times. The V and J genes are TRBV11-2 and TRBJ2-5; D assignment may be TRBD1 or TRBD2 (5 bases each). The CDR3 contains 17 residues. Per germline, CDR1 SGHAT and CDR2 FQNNGV. Deletions cut 0 bases from V and 1 base from J, with 15 bases between. As DNA, the CDR3 is TGTGCCAGCAGCTTAGATCGGTGGGGCGGGCTCCAAGAGACCCAGTACTTC. It codes for CASSLDRWGGLQETQYF.

This sequence joins TRBV19 and TRBJ1-1, with D unresolved. Germline V gene lookup returns CDR1 LNHDA and CDR2 SQIVND (reference sequence). The V end was cut by 4 bases, the J end by 0 bases, with 15 bases between. There are 16 residues in the CDR3. In DNA form, the CDR3 reads TGTGCCAGTAGTAGGGGTTTGGGAAATTTGAACACTGAAGCTTTCTTT. As protein: CASSRGLGNLNTEAFF. The whole variable domain, filled in from reference TRBV19 and TRBJ1-1, reads DGGITQSPKYLFRKEGQNVTLSCEQNLNHDAMYWYRQDPGQGLRLIYYSQIVNDFQKGDIAEGYSVSREKKESFPLTVTSAQKNPTAFYLCASSRGLGNLNTEAFFGQGTRLTVV.

This clonotype was recorded many times. The V gene is TRBV20-1, the J gene TRBJ2-5; no definite D call. Looked up from germline, CDR1 is DFQATT and CDR2 is SNEGSKA (reference sequence). The CDR3 consists of 13 residues. Trimming took 4 bases from V and 5 from J, leaving 14 bases between them. The CDR3 coding sequence is TGCAGTGCTAACGGACCTGTAATGGAGACCCAGTACTTC. This sequence encodes CSANGPVMETQYF.

This clonotype was counted only a few times. This rearrangement joins TRBV5-1 to TRBJ2-7; 11 bases agree with TRBD2. The CDR3 has 16 amino acids. J gave up 1 base and V 4 bases, and 7 bases lay outside the gene matches. Germline V gene sequence: CDR1 SGHRS, CDR2 YFSETQ. The CDR3, as DNA: TGCGCCAGCAGCCCCGCTCGACTAGCGGGATCCTACGAGCAGTACTTC. Its protein is CASSPARLAGSYEQYF.

This clonotype has just a few counts. J is TRBJ1-3 and V is TRBV5-6, with 7 bases aligning to TRBD1. Trimming at V came to 3 bases and at J to 9 bases, leaving 15 bases not matched to a gene. The CDR3 spans 16 residues. Germline-derived CDR1 and CDR2 are SGHDT and YYEEEE. The CDR3 region is CASSYRDSPSLGTIYF. The CDR3 DNA is TGTGCCAGCAGCTACCGGGACAGCCCCTCCCTAGGCACCATATATTTT.

This clonotype was detected a few times. CDR3 sequence (DNA): TGTGCCAGCAGCCTGAGGGCAGGGCAAGAGACCCAGTACTTC. Translating gives CASSLRAGQETQYF. The V and J genes are TRBV7-9 and TRBJ2-5, with D perhaps given as TRBD1 or TRBD2 (5 bases each). The CDR3 totals 14 residues. V was trimmed by 5 bases and J by 2 bases, leaving 12 bases between them. Looked up from germline, CDR1 is SEHNR and CDR2 is FQNEAQ (reference sequence).

The rearrangement links TRBV2 to TRBJ1-5, with D possibly matching TRBD1 (6 bases). Germline-derived CDR1 and CDR2 are SNHLY and FYNNEI. The V and J ends lost 7 bases and 5 bases respectively, with 18 bases between them. The CDR3 has 15 residues. CDR3 in amino acids: CASTGLTGFYQPQHF. The CDR3 nucleotides read TGTGCCAGCACTGGGTTAACAGGGTTCTATCAGCCCCAGCATTTT.

This clonotype occurred a few times. The chain has TRBV7-3 and TRBJ2-2; possible D gene TRBD1, 6 bases. With 5 bases removed from V and 6 bases from J, the gap between germline ends came to 16 bases. This CDR3 is 15 amino acids long. Germline loops: CDR1 SGHTA, CDR2 FQGTGA. The CDR3 loop reads CASSQPHRAPGELFF. The CDR3 nucleotides are TGTGCCAGCAGCCAGCCCCACAGGGCGCCCGGGGAGCTGTTTTTT.

The CDR3 loop is CSARDLQRELSNEQFF. Here the CDR3 DNA reads TGCAGTGCTAGAGATCTCCAGCGGGAGTTGTCCAATGAGCAGTTCTTC. The chain links TRBV20-1 to TRBJ2-1; 8 bases match TRBD2. Germline loops: CDR1 DFQATT, CDR2 SNEGSKA (reference sequence). V was pared by 0 bases and J by 6 bases, with 10 bases of the junction left unmatched. The CDR3 has 16 residues.

There are a few counts of this clonotype. The rearrangement uses TRBV4-3 and TRBJ2-3, with 12 bases identical to TRBD2. The germline CDR1 and CDR2 sequences are LGHNA and YSLEER. V was pared by 0 bases and J by 4 bases, with 5 bases of the junction left unmatched. CDR3 size: 17 residues. CDR3 in DNA: TGCGCCAGCAGCCAAGATAAACTAGCGGGAGGTGCAGATACGCAGTATTTT. It is translated as CASSQDKLAGGADTQYF.

The chain employs TRBV5-1 and TRBJ1-4; 9 bases are shared with TRBD1. Germline trimming cut 4 bases from V and 2 bases from J; bases unmatched to any gene: 3. Germline V gene sequence: CDR1 SGHRS, CDR2 YFSETQ. This CDR3 contains 15 residues. Written as DNA, the CDR3 is TGCGCCAGCAGCATAGACAGGGGGACTAATGAAAAACTGTTTTTT. Amino acid sequence: CASSIDRGTNEKLFF.

This clonotype came up a few times. This sequence joins TRBV5-1 and TRBJ2-5; a possible D gene is TRBD2 (5 bases). Trimming removed 0 bases from V and 1 base from J, with 10 bases in between. Per the germline V gene, CDR1 is SGHRS and CDR2 is YFSETQ. The CDR3 is 15 amino acids. The CDR3 DNA reads TGCGCCAGCAGCTTGGCCGGGGAACTCCAAGAGACCCAGTACTTC. Amino acid sequence: CASSLAGELQETQYF.

This clonotype was recorded a few times. The rearrangement joins TRBV5-6 to TRBJ1-1, with D unclear. V was cut by 5 bases and J by 6 bases, with 14 bases left in between. The CDR3 totals 13 residues. Germline V gene sequence: CDR1 SGHDT, CDR2 YYEEEE. This chain's CDR3 is CASRERVMAEAFF. The CDR3 DNA follows: TGTGCCAGCAGGGAGCGGGTAATGGCTGAAGCTTTCTTT.